The 15 T cell receptor beta chains below come from one sample, sequenced in a study of shared clonotypes between healthy human individuals. The protocol was immunoSEQ multiplex PCR, while the TCRdb copy is restricted to in-frame clones and leaves out a portion. The table shows over 1.5 million clones, with 95% to 99% occurring only once. Sequencing used naive CD4+ T cells sorted from blood. Regarding subset: CD45RA+ positively selected. These receptors were collected from a man aged 25 to 40 in good health.

The rearrangement links TRBV5-1 to TRBJ2-6, with 7 bases aligning to TRBD1. There are 17 residues in the CDR3. Unmatched junction bases numbered 10, after V lost 7 bases and J lost 0 bases. The germline V gene has CDR1 SGHRS and CDR2 YFSETQ. DNA for the CDR3: TGCGCCAGCGGAGAGACAGGGTTTCCCTCTGGGGCCAACGTCCTGACTTTC. Translating it yields CASGETGFPSGANVLTF.

J is TRBJ1-1 and V is TRBV6-5; D is perhaps TRBD1 (5 bases). This CDR3 comprises 15 residues. The V end lost 5 bases, the J end lost 4 bases, and 17 bases lay between the germline ends. Germline CDR1 is MNHEY and CDR2 is SVGAGI. The CDR3 nucleotides read TGTGCCAGCAGTCAGCGCAGGGTCCGGGGCACTGAAGCTTTCTTT. Its translation: CASSQRRVRGTEAFF.

V gene TRBV20-1 combines with J gene TRBJ1-2; D is unresolved. The CDR3 has 11 residues. The V gene's germline CDR1 is DFQATT and CDR2 SNEGSKA (reference sequence). The DNA of the CDR3 is TGCAGCTCCATTCCGGACTATGGCTACACCTTC. Protein product: CSSIPDYGYTF.

The chain carries TRBV7-8 and TRBJ2-7; perhaps TRBD2 as D (6 bases). V gave up 4 bases and J gave up 0 bases, with 25 bases separating them. Per the germline V gene, CDR1 is SGHVS and CDR2 is FQNEAQ. CDR3 length: 19 amino acids. The CDR3 DNA sequence: TGTGCCAGCAGCTCAGGCCTCCGGGACTCCTTCTCCTTCTCCTACGAGCAGTACTTC. Its translation: CASSSGLRDSFSFSYEQYF.

The chain combines TRBV14 with TRBJ2-5, with D perhaps assigned TRBD1 or TRBD2 (5 bases each). Germline V gene lookup returns CDR1 SGHDN and CDR2 FVKESK. Between the trimmed V and J ends, which lost 3 bases and 5 bases, there was a span of 10 bases. CDR3 length: 13 amino acids. The CDR3 is CASSQGRGETQYF. The CDR3 coding sequence is TGTGCCAGCAGCCAGGGGCGAGGGGAGACCCAGTACTTC.

The V and J genes are TRBV7-6 and TRBJ2-7; D gene unclear. Germline CDR1 and CDR2: SGHVS and FNYEAQ. V gave up 1 base and J gave up 6 bases, with 7 bases separating them. The CDR3 has 12 residues. Written as DNA, the CDR3 is TGTGCCAGCAGCTTAGAGCTTTCCGAGCAGTACTTC. It translates to CASSLELSEQYF.

V and J are TRBV30 and TRBJ1-5; TRBD1 agrees at 11 bases. The trim removed 0 bases at V and 5 bases at J, leaving 6 bases unmatched. CDR3 size: 16 residues. CDR1 GTSNPN and CDR2 SVGIG come from the germline V gene (reference sequence). For the CDR3, the DNA is TGTGCCTGGAGTGTACCCTGGACAGGGGGCGATCAGCCCCAGCATTTT. Protein sequence: CAWSVPWTGGDQPQHF.

The rearrangement joins TRBV6-5 to TRBJ1-2, with D uncertain. Trimming took 2 bases from V and 4 from J, leaving 11 bases between them. The CDR3 length is 14 residues. Germline loops: CDR1 MNHEY, CDR2 SVGAGI. CDR3 sequence reads: CASSYRDGTYGYTF. CDR3 DNA sequence: TGTGCCAGCAGTTACAGGGATGGCACCTATGGCTACACCTTC.

This clone was detected only once. The gene calls are TRBV5-1 and TRBJ2-1; no definite D call. The CDR3 has 16 residues. The V gene lost 0 bases and the J gene lost 0 bases, with 10 bases spanning the gap. Germline CDR1 SGHRS, CDR2 YFSETQ. CDR3 region: CASSLAQDPSYNEQFF. The CDR3, as DNA: TGCGCCAGCAGCTTGGCCCAGGACCCCTCCTACAATGAGCAGTTCTTC.

A word on this clone: The same CDR3 also results from other DNA sequences found in this sample. J is TRBJ2-5 and V is TRBV5-1; 10 nucleotides match TRBD1. Germline CDR1 reads SGHRS; CDR2 reads YFSETQ. This CDR3 has 15 amino acids. Trimming at V came to 2 bases and at J to 1 base, leaving 2 bases not matched to a gene. The CDR3 bases are TGCGCCAGCAGCTTAAGGACAGGGGGCCAAGAGACCCAGTACTTC. This translates into CASSLRTGGQETQYF.

Comment on this clone: The same CDR3 arises from other DNA sequences in this sample as well. This chain uses TRBV7-3 with TRBJ1-5; tentative D call: TRBD1 (5 bases). The V and J ends lost 6 bases and 3 bases respectively, with 9 bases between them. Germline values: CDR1 SGHTA, CDR2 FQGTGA. This CDR3 is 13 amino acids long. CDR3 sequence reads: CASSRGVNQPQHF. The DNA of the CDR3 is TGTGCCAGCAGTCGGGGGGTCAATCAGCCCCAGCATTTT.

This chain joins TRBV28 and TRBJ2-7, with D possibly TRBD1 on 5 matching bases. Germline V gene data show CDR1 as MDHEN and CDR2 as SYDVKM. The CDR3 runs 11 residues. Deletions cut 3 bases from V and 12 bases from J, with 12 bases between. CDR3 coding DNA: TGTGCCAGCAGTTTGTTGGGGCCTCCGTACTTC. Its translation is CASSLLGPPYF. Drawing the rest from reference TRBV28 and TRBJ2-7, the complete variable domain is DVKVTQSSRYLVKRTGEKVFLECVQDMDHENMFWYRQDPGLGLRLIYFSYDVKMKEKGDIPEGYSVSREKKERFSLILESASTNQTSMYLCASSLLGPPYFGPGTRLTVT.

The chain employs TRBV4-1 and TRBJ2-1; the D is unclear. The CDR3 runs 13 residues. Germline CDR1 reads MGHRA; CDR2 reads YSYEKL. The ends were cut back, 4 bases at V and 8 bases at J, with 12 bases in the middle. Written as DNA, the CDR3 is TGCGCCAGCAGCCTAACCCGTGGGTATGAGCAGTTCTTC. It yields the protein CASSLTRGYEQFF.

V usage is TRBV5-1 and J usage is TRBJ1-3, with D unresolved. The CDR3 spans 14 residues. Deletions cut 4 bases from V and 4 bases from J, with 12 bases between. CDR1 and CDR2 (germline): SGHRS, YFSETQ. CDR3 amino acids: CASSPLTTGNTIYF. Here the CDR3 DNA reads TGCGCCAGCAGCCCCTTGACAACAGGAAACACCATATATTTT.

The chain is built from TRBV7-8 and TRBJ2-7, with 7 positions matching TRBD2. The length of the CDR3 is 16 residues. The J segment lost 1 base and the V segment lost 1 base, leaving 7 bases of the junction unmatched. CDR1 is SGHVS and CDR2 is FQNEAQ in the germline V gene. CDR3 region: CASSLEVAGSSYEQYF. CDR3 bases: TGTGCCAGCAGCTTAGAGGTAGCGGGCTCTTCCTACGAGCAGTACTTC.